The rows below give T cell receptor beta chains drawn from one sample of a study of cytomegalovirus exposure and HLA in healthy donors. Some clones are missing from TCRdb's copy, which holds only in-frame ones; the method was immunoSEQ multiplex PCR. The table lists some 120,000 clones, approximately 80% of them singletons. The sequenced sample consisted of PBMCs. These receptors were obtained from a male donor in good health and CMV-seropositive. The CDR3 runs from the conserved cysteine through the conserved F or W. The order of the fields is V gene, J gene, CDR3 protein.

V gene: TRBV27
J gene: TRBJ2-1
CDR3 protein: CASSFPTSGKDEQFF

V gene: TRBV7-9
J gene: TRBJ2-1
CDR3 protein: CASRDTTWGDEQFF

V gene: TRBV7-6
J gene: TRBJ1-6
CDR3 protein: CASSLATGDTGSPLHF

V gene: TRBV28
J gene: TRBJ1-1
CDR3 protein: CASEANTEAFF

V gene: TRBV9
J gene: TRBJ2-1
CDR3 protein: CASSPRGSRTNEQFF

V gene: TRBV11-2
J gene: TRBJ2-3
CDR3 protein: CASSLPEGGMGGTEYF

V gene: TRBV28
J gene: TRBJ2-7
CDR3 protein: CASSFGGHSYEQYF

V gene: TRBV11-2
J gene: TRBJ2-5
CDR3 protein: CASSFQGGLETQYF

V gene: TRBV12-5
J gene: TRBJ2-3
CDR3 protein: CASGSGLALDTQYF

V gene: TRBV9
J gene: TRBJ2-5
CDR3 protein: CASSSTGGRGETQYF

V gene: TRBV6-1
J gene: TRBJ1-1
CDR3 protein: CASSAAMASTEAFF

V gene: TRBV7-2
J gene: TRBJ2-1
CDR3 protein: CASSSPTSLSGNEQFF

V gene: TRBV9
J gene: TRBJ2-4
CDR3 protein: CASSVGPTGGENIQYF

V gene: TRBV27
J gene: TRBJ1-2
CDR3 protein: CASSFPTTGQGAYDYGYTF

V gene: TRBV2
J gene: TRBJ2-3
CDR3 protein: CASSAGTPLPSTDTQYF

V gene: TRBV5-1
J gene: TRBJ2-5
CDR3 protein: CASSLAPTGAQETQYF